The 30 T cell receptor beta chains presented below share a single source sample, sequenced in a study of sequential checkpoint blockade in melanoma. Treatment defined: randomized to nivolumab then ipilimumab (arm A) or the reverse (arm B). Profiling relied on immunoSEQ multiplex PCR, and the TCRdb table lists in-frame clones only, not all of them. The data show 20,000 to 25,000 clones, approximately 78% seen once. Here the sequenced sample was CD8+ T cells sorted from blood (inferred from file names), taken from a patient given nivolumab and ipilimumab in sequence. These receptors all come from a human donor with melanoma.

This chain links TRBV10-2 with TRBJ1-2; D gene ambiguous. The CDR3 covers 15 residues. The germline V gene encodes CDR1 WSHSY and CDR2 SAAADI. V was shortened by 8 bases and J by 4 bases, with 20 bases between the two germline ends. This CDR3 is CASGWTVGDFYGYTF. For the CDR3, the DNA is TGCGCCAGCGGATGGACGGTCGGGGATTTCTATGGCTACACCTTC.

The gene calls are TRBV5-1 and TRBJ2-1, with 12 bases that match TRBD2. V lost 5 bases and J lost 8; bases outside the gene matches: 5. In germline, CDR1 is SGHRS, CDR2 YFSETQ. The CDR3 spans 14 residues. The CDR3 sequence: CASRGLAGSDEQFF. Written as DNA, the CDR3 is TGCGCCAGCAGGGGACTAGCGGGTTCGGATGAGCAGTTCTTC.

The CDR3 is CASRGSGRMYNEQFF. The DNA for the CDR3 is TGTGCCAGCAGAGGGAGCGGGAGGATGTATAATGAGCAGTTCTTC. V gene TRBV28 combines with J gene TRBJ2-1, with 9 nucleotides matching TRBD2. Per the germline V gene, CDR1 is MDHEN and CDR2 is SYDVKM. CDR3 length: 15 amino acids. V lost 6 bases to trimming and J lost 7 bases; unmatched junction nucleotides: 10.

The V and J genes are TRBV5-5 and TRBJ2-3; tentatively, D is TRBD2 (6 bases). CDR3 size: 14 residues. Looked up from germline, CDR1 is SGHKS and CDR2 is YYEKEE (reference sequence). V dropped 5 bases and J dropped 5 bases, with 15 bases sitting between them. The CDR3 DNA is TGTGCCAGCAGTTGGGCGGGGCTAGAAGATACGCAGTATTTT. This translates into CASSWAGLEDTQYF.

The chain combines TRBV5-1 with TRBJ2-5; D is perhaps TRBD1 (5 bases). Trimming cost V 3 bases and J 3 bases, with 15 bases left between them. The germline CDR1 and CDR2 sequences are SGHRS and YFSETQ. CDR3 length: 15 residues. The CDR3 reads CASSWSPDSEETQYF. The CDR3 nucleotides read TGCGCCAGCAGCTGGAGCCCCGACAGTGAAGAGACCCAGTACTTC.

This clone occurred a few times. V and J are TRBV5-6 and TRBJ2-5; D is uncertain. Germline V gene sequence: CDR1 SGHDT, CDR2 YYEEEE. Trimming shortened V by 4 bases and J by 5 bases, and 12 bases separated the two germline ends. The length of the CDR3 is 13 residues. CDR3 protein: CASSPLARETQYF. Written as DNA, the CDR3 is TGTGCCAGCAGCCCTCTCGCCCGGGAGACCCAGTACTTC. The complete variable domain, with remaining parts taken from reference TRBV5-6 and TRBJ2-5, reads DAGVTQSPTHLIKTRGQQVTLRCSPKSGHDTVSWYQQALGQGPQFIFQYYEEEERQRGNFPDRFSGHQFPNYSSELNVNALLLGDSALYLCASSPLARETQYFGPGTRLLVL.

This rearrangement joins TRBV9 to TRBJ2-1, with D perhaps matching TRBD2 (5 bases). Deletions cut 0 bases from V and 9 bases from J, with 13 bases between. The CDR3 runs to 14 residues. Germline assignment: CDR1 SGDLS and CDR2 YYNGEE. This CDR3 reads CASSVVEARGEQFF. CDR3 coding DNA: TGTGCCAGCAGCGTAGTTGAGGCTCGGGGTGAGCAGTTCTTC.

The J gene is TRBJ2-7, the V gene TRBV6-1, with TRBD1 identical over 7 bases. CDR1 MNHNS and CDR2 SASEGT come from the germline V gene. The V gene end was trimmed by 6 bases and the J gene end by 3 bases; junction bases not matched to a gene: 2. The CDR3 has 12 residues. CDR3 sequence reads: CASRQGYYEQYF. The DNA of the CDR3 is TGTGCCAGCAGACAGGGGTACTACGAGCAGTACTTC.

This clone was seen more than once but under ten times. The CDR3 reads CASSFRVPLTDTQYF. As DNA, the CDR3 is TGTGCCAGCAGCTTCCGGGTTCCCCTCACAGATACGCAGTATTTT. The rearrangement joins TRBV7-9 to TRBJ2-3; no firm D call. Germline lookup yields CDR1 SEHNR and CDR2 FQNEAQ (reference sequence). The V gene lost 3 bases and the J gene lost 2 bases, with 12 bases spanning the gap. This CDR3 is 15 amino acids long.

The chain has TRBV7-2 and TRBJ2-7, with D maybe TRBD1 (6 bases). Germline V CDR1 and CDR2: SGHTA, FQGNSA. CDR3 length: 14 amino acids. With 3 bases removed from V and 4 bases from J, the gap between germline ends came to 13 bases. The CDR3 is CASSFSGDWYEQYF. The CDR3 nucleotides are TGTGCCAGCAGCTTTTCAGGGGATTGGTACGAGCAGTACTTC.

Here the CDR3 reads CASSFGGSAKNEQFF. Here the CDR3 DNA reads TGTGCCAGCAGCTTTGGCGGGAGTGCAAAGAATGAGCAGTTCTTC. This rearrangement joins TRBV7-2 to TRBJ2-1, with 7 bases fitting TRBD2. V shed 3 bases and J 7 bases; nucleotides not matched to a gene: 9. Per germline, CDR1 SGHTA and CDR2 FQGNSA. This CDR3 comprises 15 residues.

The rearrangement links TRBV20-1 to TRBJ2-1; no clear D. This CDR3 has 11 amino acids. The germline V gene has CDR1 DFQATT and CDR2 SNEGSKA (reference sequence). V was pared by 3 bases and J by 5 bases, with 5 bases between. As DNA, the CDR3 is TGCAGTGCTAGGAGAGACAATGAGCAGTTCTTC. Translation gives CSARRDNEQFF.

This clone has only a few counts. The chain has TRBV21-1 and TRBJ1-2; TRBD1 reflects the table's D call only, with no check against the DNA. TRBV21-1 is shown as a pseudogene. CDR3 length: 16 amino acids. DNA for the CDR3: TGTGCCAGCAGCAAGCTCCAGCAGGGACAGCACTATGGCTACACCTTC. Protein sequence: CASSKLQQGQHYGYTF.

This chain links TRBV7-9 with TRBJ2-2; 8 nucleotides align to TRBD2. CDR1 and CDR2 from the germline V gene are SEHNR and FQNEAQ (reference sequence). Unmatched junction bases numbered 20, after V lost 10 bases and J lost 4 bases. This CDR3 contains 18 residues. The CDR3 loop is CATLTDEREYWSTGELFF. The DNA for the CDR3 is TGTGCCACGTTGACGGACGAGCGGGAGTATTGGAGCACCGGGGAGCTGTTTTTT.

V and J are TRBV5-6 and TRBJ2-7, with D perhaps matching TRBD2 (6 bases). Trimming stripped 4 bases from V and 6 bases from J, with 20 bases between. The length of the CDR3 is 15 residues. CDR1 is SGHDT and CDR2 is YYEEEE in the germline V gene. CDR3 in DNA: TGTGCCAGCAGCGGGGGACTCCCATCCCCCTTCGAGCAGTACTTC. Encoded protein: CASSGGLPSPFEQYF.

J is TRBJ2-7 and V is TRBV19; a weak D match, TRBD1 (7 bases). With 5 bases removed from V and 5 bases from J, the gap between germline ends came to 16 bases. This CDR3 comprises 14 residues. Germline V lookup: CDR1 LNHDA, CDR2 SQIVND (reference sequence). Here the CDR3 DNA reads TGTGCCAGTAGTGCAGGGGGGTCGGGCCACGAGCAGTACTTC. Encoded protein: CASSAGGSGHEQYF.

This clone was observed a single time. The CDR3 DNA is TGTGCCAGCAGCTTTCGTGGGAGCCTAGCAAATGAGCAGTTCTTC. Amino acids: CASSFRGSLANEQFF. The rearrangement uses TRBV5-8 and TRBJ2-1; D may be TRBD2 (5 bases). This CDR3 has 15 amino acids. CDR1 is SGHTS and CDR2 is YDEGEE in the germline V gene. Deletions cut 2 bases from V and 7 bases from J, with 16 bases between.

This clone occurred once. The J gene is TRBJ2-7, the V gene TRBV28; 8 bases are shared with TRBD1. Germline V gives CDR1 MDHEN, CDR2 SYDVKM. V lost 8 bases and J lost 0; bases outside the gene matches: 21. There are 19 residues in the CDR3. The DNA of the CDR3 is TGTGCCAGCTTCACCTGGACCGGGACAGGAAGAATTAACTCCTACGAGCAGTACTTC. Amino acids: CASFTWTGTGRINSYEQYF.

V and J are TRBV4-2 and TRBJ2-3, with a weak D call TRBD1 (6 bases). The CDR3 has 15 residues. Trimming took 1 base from V and 3 from J, leaving 11 bases between them. The germline CDR1 and CDR2 sequences are LGHNA and YNFKEQ. The CDR3 sequence: CASSQVQGETDTQYF. CDR3 nucleotides: TGTGCCAGCAGCCAAGTACAGGGTGAGACAGATACGCAGTATTTT.

This clone was seen a single time. The chain couples TRBV30 to TRBJ1-5; TRBD1 might be the D (6 bases). CDR1 is GTSNPN and CDR2 is SVGIG in the germline V gene (reference sequence). There are 17 residues in the CDR3. The V end lost 0 bases, the J end lost 0 bases, and 15 bases lay between the germline ends. Here the CDR3 DNA reads TGTGCCTGGAGTGTAGCGGGGGCGGCCTATAGCAATCAGCCCCAGCATTTT. Its translation is CAWSVAGAAYSNQPQHF. Based on the CDR3 plus reference TRBV30 and TRBJ1-5, the full variable domain is SQTIHQWPATLVQPVGSPLSLECTVEGTSNPNLYWYRQAAGRGLQLLFYSVGIGQISSEVPQNLSASRPQDRQFILSSKKLLLSDSGFYLCAWSVAGAAYSNQPQHFGDGTRLSIL.

This clone turned up a few times. The chain couples TRBV7-6 to TRBJ2-7; D perhaps matches TRBD2 (5 bases). The germline gives CDR1 SGHVS, CDR2 FNYEAQ. CDR3 length: 15 residues. Trimming removed 1 base from V and 6 bases from J, with 16 bases in between. In nucleotides, the CDR3 is TGTGCCAGCAGCTTAGAGGTAGCGTCCTCGACCGAGCAGTACTTC. Translating gives CASSLEVASSTEQYF.

The gene calls are TRBV19 and TRBJ2-2; tentatively, D is TRBD1 (6 bases). The germline V gene has CDR1 LNHDA and CDR2 SQIVND (reference sequence). The CDR3 consists of 13 residues. V lost 5 bases and J 7 bases, leaving 11 bases between the germline ends. The CDR3 loop is CASSGTGNGELFF. DNA for the CDR3: TGTGCCAGTAGTGGAACAGGGAACGGGGAGCTGTTTTTT.

This chain joins TRBV27 and TRBJ1-4; D not resolved. V lost 6 bases to trimming and J lost 0 bases, with 5 bases between them. CDR1 and CDR2 (germline): MNHEY, SMNVEV (reference sequence). CDR3 length: 13 residues. CDR3 amino acids: CASSYATNEKLFF. CDR3 bases: TGTGCCAGCAGCTATGCAACTAATGAAAAACTGTTTTTT.

V usage is TRBV29-1 and J usage is TRBJ2-7, with D perhaps matching TRBD2 (7 bases). This CDR3 is 14 amino acids long. The germline V and J ends were trimmed by 3 bases and 3 bases, with 15 bases remaining between them. Germline CDR1 SQVTM, CDR2 ANQGSEA. The CDR3 region is CSVEFGGGGYEQYF. CDR3 DNA: TGCAGCGTTGAGTTCGGGGGAGGGGGCTACGAGCAGTACTTC.

This rearrangement joins TRBV5-6 to TRBJ1-4; 7 nucleotides line up with TRBD1. Germline lookup yields CDR1 SGHDT and CDR2 YYEEEE. This CDR3 is 14 amino acids long. V dropped 2 bases and J dropped 4; count of bases not matched to a gene: 2. The CDR3 region is CASSLGQVNEKLFF. The CDR3 nucleotides are TGTGCCAGCAGCTTAGGACAGGTTAATGAAAAACTGTTTTTT.

The DNA for the CDR3 is TGCGCCAGCAGTTTAGCGGGGGACAGCTCCTACGAGCAGTACTTC. Translating gives CASSLAGDSSYEQYF. V usage is TRBV5-1 and J usage is TRBJ2-7; 9 nucleotides line up with TRBD2. CDR3 size: 15 residues. Trimming at V came to 5 bases and at J to 0 bases, leaving 6 bases not matched to a gene. CDR1 is SGHRS, CDR2 YFSETQ, per germline.

This clone has just a few counts. The V call is TRBV11-2, the J call TRBJ2-1, with 7 bases identical to TRBD1. The CDR3 contains 16 residues. J gave up 4 bases and V 4 bases, and 10 bases lay outside the gene matches. Per germline, CDR1 SGHAT and CDR2 FQNNGV. CDR3 protein: CASSSTGEQLYNEQFF. In DNA, the CDR3 is TGTGCCAGCAGCTCTACAGGGGAGCAACTATACAATGAGCAGTTCTTC.

As regards this clone: The same CDR3 can be traced to other DNA sequences in this sample. This chain connects TRBV5-6 to TRBJ2-5, with D possibly matching TRBD1 (7 bases). CDR3 length: 15 residues. Germline CDR1 reads SGHDT; CDR2 reads YYEEEE. Trimming stripped 0 bases from V and 5 bases from J, with 14 bases between. The CDR3 DNA reads TGTGCCAGCAGCTTGGCCGGGTCAGGGGGGGAGACCCAGTACTTC. Translation: CASSLAGSGGETQYF.

The chain uses TRBV5-1 and TRBJ2-5; TRBD2 might be the D (7 bases). In germline, CDR1 is SGHRS, CDR2 YFSETQ. Trimming took 1 base from V and 3 from J, leaving 22 bases between them. The CDR3 has 18 residues. The chain's CDR3 is CASSLWAGVASGKETQYF. The CDR3 DNA is TGCGCCAGCAGCTTGTGGGCAGGGGTGGCCAGCGGGAAAGAGACCCAGTACTTC.

The rearrangement links TRBV13 to TRBJ2-5; weak D call: TRBD2 (5 bases). This CDR3 is built from 16 residues. The V gene's germline CDR1 is PRHDT and CDR2 FYEKMQ (reference sequence). The V end was cut by 2 bases, the J end by 7 bases, with 20 bases between. CDR3: CASSLRVTKIVGTQYF. The CDR3 DNA reads TGTGCCAGCAGCTTAAGGGTGACTAAAATCGTCGGGACCCAGTACTTC.